This T cell receptor (beta chain) was sequenced during a study of Ad26.COV2.S vaccination and SARS-CoV-2 variants. Study-wide points: The analyses of TCR breadth and depth may have understated the size of total T cell responses. Vaccine and placebo recipients had comparable breadth of non-spike TCRs. Considerable breadth of spike-specific CD8+ and CD4+ T cell responses has reportedly been documented following vaccination.

With respect to this clone: The antigen is unknown.

Method: immunoSEQ multiplex PCR; TCRdb's copy keeps in-frame clones and lacks some. The data show around 350,000 clones, about 85% seen once. The sample's treatment: around 19 received Ad26.COV2.S at low or high dose, single or two shots; about 5 received placebo; per-sample allocation not given. Collection of the samples took place on day 63 after the first injection of vaccine or placebo. Whoever gave the sample was an adult aged 18-55 years in Boston. The sequence was collected from a person between 18 and 65 years old who received the Ad26.COV2.S COVID-19 vaccine or a placebo. The specimen comprised peripheral blood, sampled in a trial of Ad26.COV2.S vaccine versus placebo.

This CDR3 reads CASSARQGGSTDTQYF. The CDR3 nucleotides are TGTGCCAGCAGCGCCCGGCAGGGCGGAAGCACAGATACGCAGTATTTT. V gene TRBV5-4 combines with J gene TRBJ2-3, with D perhaps matching TRBD1 (5 bases). Trimming pared 4 bases from V and 0 bases from J, leaving 15 bases between. Germline-derived CDR1 and CDR2 are SGHNT and YYREEE (reference sequence). This CDR3 is 16 amino acids long. Looking up the rest from reference TRBV5-4 and TRBJ2-3 gives the full variable domain: ETGVTQSPTHLIKTRGQQVTLRCSSQSGHNTVSWYQQALGQGPQFIFQYYREEENGRGNFPPRFSGLQFPNYSSELNVNALELDDSALYLCASSARQGGSTDTQYFGPGTRLTVL.